This TCR beta chain was recorded in a study of patients and donors after allogeneic stem cell transplantation. V lost 2 bases to trimming and J lost 0 bases, with 4 bases between them. In germline, CDR1 is SGHVS, CDR2 FNYEAQ. This CDR3 spans 14 amino acids. TCRdb reanalysed the RT-PCR reads using MiXCR and keeps one entry per CDR3 protein. The sample has 200,000 to 250,000 distinct CDR3 sequences, roughly 15% seen once; the top ten hold 9.5% to 13%. Material for sequencing was blood, either unsorted or a sorted T cell fraction (not recorded which). J is TRBJ2-2 and V is TRBV7-6; D not resolved. The sequence derives from a human donor who was either an allogeneic HSCT recipient or a stem cell or donor lymphocyte infusion donor (not recorded which). It is not recorded whose cells these are; they may come from a transplant donor. The CDR3 here is CASSLYPNTGELFF. The CDR3 DNA is TGTGCCAGCAGCTTATATCCGAACACCGGGGAGCTGTTTTTT.